The rows below give T cell receptor beta chains drawn from one sample of a study of radiation and T cells in renal cell carcinoma. Some clones are missing from TCRdb's copy, which holds only in-frame ones; the method was immunoSEQ multiplex PCR. The top ten clones hold approximately 2% of a sample with some 120,000 clones, about 81% of them seen once. Sequenced here: blood, sampled from a patient whose treatment included radiotherapy and nephrectomy. These receptors originate from a woman aged 55-70 years with renal cell carcinoma. Each CDR3 is given with its conserved first and last residue. Each record gives: D gene, J gene, CDR3 length, V gene, clone size, CDR3 DNA, CDR3 protein. The D gene is left open where the match is weak. The size entry is marked missing in some rows and otherwise reads once, few, many or a size class.

TRBD2,TRBJ2-3,16,TRBV5-1,NA,TGCGCCAGCAGCTTGGTGGTTCTAGCGGAGGAAGATACGCAGTATTTT,CASSLVVLAEEDTQYF
NA,TRBJ2-7,8,TRBV5-3,NA,TGTGCCAGCTACGAGCAGTACTTC,CASYEQYF
TRBD1,TRBJ1-1,18,TRBV28,NA,TGTGCCAGCAGTACCTGGGCTCGGACAGGGGGCTATGGGACTGAAGCTTTCTTT,CASSTWARTGGYGTEAFF
NA,TRBJ1-1,13,TRBV7-2,few,TGTGCCAGCAGCTCGAACAGGGACACTGAAGCTTTCTTT,CASSSNRDTEAFF
TRBD1,TRBJ1-5,15,TRBV7-9,few,TGTGCCAGCAGCTTAGGACAGGGAAACCTTCAGCCCCAGCATTTT,CASSLGQGNLQPQHF
NA,TRBJ1-3,14,TRBV19,NA,TGTGCCAGTAGTATGGGCTTCACTGGAAACACCATATATTTT,CASSMGFTGNTIYF
NA,TRBJ1-4,14,TRBV6-6,NA,TGTGCCAGCATACCAGGGACGGCGAACGAAAAACTGTTTTTT,CASIPGTANEKLFF
NA,TRBJ2-3,14,TRBV5-1,NA,TGCGCCAGCAGCGGGCGGGACTCCAGGGATACGCAGTATTTT,CASSGRDSRDTQYF
TRBD2,TRBJ2-5,15,TRBV5-5,NA,TGTGCCAGCAGCTCCTTAGCGGGGTCACAAGAGACCCAGTACTTC,CASSSLAGSQETQYF
NA,TRBJ1-1,14,TRBV5-1,NA,TGCGCCAGCAGCTTGGATTCGGGCCCCACTGAAGCTTTCTTT,CASSLDSGPTEAFF
NA,TRBJ2-7,13,TRBV7-6,once,TGTGCCAGCAGCTTAACAGCTACCTACGAGCAGTACTTC,CASSLTATYEQYF
NA,TRBJ2-2,17,TRBV11-2,NA,TGTGCCAGCAGCTTAGGGGCGGCAGGGGCCAAGACCGGGGAGCTGTTTTTT,CASSLGAAGAKTGELFF
NA,TRBJ1-3,15,TRBV6-6,NA,TGTGCCAGCAGTCTACCATCCGGGTTCGGAAACACCATATATTTT,CASSLPSGFGNTIYF
NA,TRBJ2-2,15,TRBV27,NA,TGTGCCAGCAGCTTCCAGACAGGGAACACCGGGGAGCTGTTTTTT,CASSFQTGNTGELFF
TRBD2,TRBJ2-5,19,TRBV7-9,NA,TGTGCCAGCAGCCCCCGGGACTGGAGCGGGGTGAAGTACCAAGAGACCCAGTACTTC,CASSPRDWSGVKYQETQYF
TRBD2,TRBJ2-2,17,TRBV28,NA,TGTGCCAGCAGCTGGGGGGCCGGGACTAGCGTATCCGGGGAGCTGTTTTTT,CASSWGAGTSVSGELFF
NA,TRBJ2-3,15,TRBV7-2,NA,TGTGCCAGCAGGCCCGGCATTACTAGCACAGATACGCAGTATTTT,CASRPGITSTDTQYF
NA,TRBJ1-2,14,TRBV14,NA,TGTGCCAGCAGCCAGGAGACAATCAGGTCTGGCTACACCTTC,CASSQETIRSGYTF
TRBD1,TRBJ2-1,19,TRBV7-2,medium-sized,TGTGCCAGCAGCCTGTTTTCTATCCCGGGACAGGGATATAACAATGAGCAGTTCTTC,CASSLFSIPGQGYNNEQFF
NA,TRBJ2-7,12,TRBV29-1,NA,TGCAGCGTTGAAGCGGCTTCCTACGAGCAGTACTTC,CSVEAASYEQYF
NA,TRBJ1-5,19,TRBV19,NA,TGTGCCAGTAGTATAATAATGGGTAACAGCGCGTATAGCAATCAGCCCCAGCATTTT,CASSIIMGNSAYSNQPQHF
NA,TRBJ2-1,15,TRBV15,NA,TGTGCCACCAGCAGACCCAACGGGACTCACAATGAGCAGTTCTTC,CATSRPNGTHNEQFF
NA,TRBJ2-7,13,TRBV7-2,few,TGTGCCAGCAGCTTTGGCAGGGCGGCCGAGCAGTACTTC,CASSFGRAAEQYF
NA,TRBJ2-3,12,TRBV5-1,NA,TGCGCCAGCAGCTTGTCCGCAGATACGCAGTATTTT,CASSLSADTQYF
TRBD1,TRBJ2-7,15,TRBV11-1,NA,TGTGCCAGCAGCTTAGAAGGGACAGGGACATACGAGCAGTACTTC,CASSLEGTGTYEQYF
NA,TRBJ1-1,14,TRBV6-5,NA,TGTGCCAGCAGTTATGCAGCCTCCAACACTGAAGCTTTCTTT,CASSYAASNTEAFF
NA,TRBJ2-5,15,TRBV19,NA,TGTGCCAGTAGTCCGATGGGGGTGGAAGGTGAGACCCAGTACTTC,CASSPMGVEGETQYF
NA,TRBJ1-3,15,TRBV11-2,NA,TGTGCCAGCAGCTTAGAAGCGGGGTACGAAAACACCATATATTTT,CASSLEAGYENTIYF
NA,TRBJ1-5,16,TRBV6-1,NA,TGTGCCAGCAGTGAACGAGGAGGGGGGCCTGGGCAGCCCCAGCATTTT,CASSERGGGPGQPQHF
NA,TRBJ2-2,14,TRBV27,NA,TGTGCCAGCAGTCCGACAGTTAACACCGGGGAGCTGTTTTTT,CASSPTVNTGELFF
NA,TRBJ2-7,12,TRBV7-2,once,TGTGCCAGCAGTCGGGGAGTAGGCGAGCAGTACTTC,CASSRGVGEQYF
NA,TRBJ2-7,13,TRBV23-1,NA,TGCGCCAGCATAGACAACAGTACCTACGAGCAGTACTTC,CASIDNSTYEQYF
NA,TRBJ1-4,16,TRBV9,NA,TGTGCCAGCAGCGTAGGTGGAGGCCCAACTAATGAAAAACTGTTTTTT,CASSVGGGPTNEKLFF
NA,TRBJ1-1,14,TRBV4-1,NA,TGCGCCAGCAGCCAAGATCTCTGGGGACCCGAAGCTTTCTTT,CASSQDLWGPEAFF
NA,TRBJ2-4,15,TRBV6-1,NA,TGTGCCAGCAGTGAAGCGCAAAATTCTAAAAACATTCAGTACTTC,CASSEAQNSKNIQYF
NA,TRBJ1-4,15,TRBV6-5,NA,TGTGCCAGCAGGGCCCGGGGCACAACTAATGAAAAACTGTTTTTT,CASRARGTTNEKLFF
TRBD1,TRBJ2-7,14,TRBV5-1,NA,TGCGCCAGCAGCCGGGGACAGGTACCCTACGAGCAGTACTTC,CASSRGQVPYEQYF
NA,TRBJ1-2,15,TRBV15,NA,TGTGCCACCAGCAGAGATGAGGGCTATATGAAAGGCTACACCTTC,CATSRDEGYMKGYTF
TRBD1,TRBJ2-2,16,TRBV13,NA,TGTGCCAGCAGCCCCGGGACAGGCTCAAACACCGGGGAGCTGTTTTTT,CASSPGTGSNTGELFF
NA,TRBJ1-1,11,TRBV28,NA,TGTGCCAGCATTGAGAACACTGAAGCTTTCTTT,CASIENTEAFF
TRBD2,TRBJ2-7,13,TRBV28,NA,TGTGCCAGCAGGCCCAGCGGGAGTAACGAGCAGTACTTC,CASRPSGSNEQYF
NA,TRBJ2-2,13,TRBV14,NA,TGTGCCAGCAGCCAACTTTTGGCCGGGGAGCTGTTTTTT,CASSQLLAGELFF
NA,TRBJ2-1,12,TRBV4-3,NA,TGCGCCAGCAGCCAAGGGGGCCTGGAGCAGTTCTTC,CASSQGGLEQFF
TRBD2,TRBJ2-5,14,TRBV4-1,few,TGCGCCAGCAGCCAATCCGGGGGGGGAGGGACCCAGTACTTC,CASSQSGGGGTQYF
NA,TRBJ1-1,14,TRBV7-3,few,TGTGCCAGCAGCCCCACGGGGGGAGGGACTGAAGCTTTCTTT,CASSPTGGGTEAFF
NA,TRBJ2-1,13,TRBV5-1,NA,TGCGCCAGCAGCTTAACCGGGGCCCGGGGACAGTTCTTC,CASSLTGARGQFF
NA,TRBJ2-5,16,TRBV9,once,TGTGCCAGCAGCGAGACCATAGGGGGGCTGCAAGAGACCCAGTACTTC,CASSETIGGLQETQYF
NA,TRBJ2-3,14,TRBV27,NA,TGTGCCAGCAGTTTTTTCCTGACTACAGATACGCAGTATTTT,CASSFFLTTDTQYF
NA,TRBJ1-6,14,TRBV2,NA,TGTGCCAGCAGTGGGGACACGTATAATTCACCCCTCCACTTT,CASSGDTYNSPLHF
TRBD1,TRBJ2-5,15,TRBV7-9,NA,TGTGCCAGCACCCTTCTGACAGGGGGCCAAGAGACCCAGTACTTC,CASTLLTGGQETQYF
NA,TRBJ1-2,13,TRBV15,NA,TGTGCCACCAGCAGAGAAGGGGACTATGGCTACACCTTC,CATSREGDYGYTF
NA,TRBJ2-7,14,TRBV6-1,few,TGTGCCAGCAGTGAACGAGTTGGGTACTACGAGCAGTACTTC,CASSERVGYYEQYF
NA,TRBJ1-5,16,TRBV19,NA,TGTGCCAGTACGAGAGGCAGGGATGATAGCAATCAGCCCCAGCATTTT,CASTRGRDDSNQPQHF
TRBD2,TRBJ2-7,13,TRBV6-5,NA,TGTGCCAGCAGAGCTCCCCCGGGGGGCGAGCAGTACTTC,CASRAPPGGEQYF
TRBD1,TRBJ2-7,14,TRBV9,NA,TGTGCCAGCAGCGTAGATCCAGGGGGCTACGAGCAGTACTTC,CASSVDPGGYEQYF
NA,TRBJ1-1,13,TRBV25-1,few,TGTGCCAGCAGCGAAGTTGGGCACACTGAAGCTTTCTTT,CASSEVGHTEAFF
NA,TRBJ2-2,15,TRBV7-3,NA,TGTGCCAGCAGCTTAAACGGCGGGATTAAAGGGGAGCTGTTTTTT,CASSLNGGIKGELFF
NA,TRBJ1-2,11,TRBV28,NA,TGTGCCAGCAGTGACAGGTTGGGCTACACCTTC,CASSDRLGYTF
NA,TRBJ2-5,13,TRBV30,once,TGTGCCTGGAGTGGGGGGTTGCAAGAGACCCAGTACTTC,CAWSGGLQETQYF